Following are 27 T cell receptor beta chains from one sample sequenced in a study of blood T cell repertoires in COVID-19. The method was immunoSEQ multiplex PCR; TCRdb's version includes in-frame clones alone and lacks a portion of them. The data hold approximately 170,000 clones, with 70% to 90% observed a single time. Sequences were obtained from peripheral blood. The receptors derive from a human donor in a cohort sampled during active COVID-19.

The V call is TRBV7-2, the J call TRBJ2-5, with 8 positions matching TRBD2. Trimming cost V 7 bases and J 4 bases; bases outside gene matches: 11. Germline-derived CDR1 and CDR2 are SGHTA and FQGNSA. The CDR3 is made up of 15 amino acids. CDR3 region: CASTVSGANRETQYF. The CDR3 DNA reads TGTGCCAGCACCGTTAGCGGGGCCAACCGAGAGACCCAGTACTTC.

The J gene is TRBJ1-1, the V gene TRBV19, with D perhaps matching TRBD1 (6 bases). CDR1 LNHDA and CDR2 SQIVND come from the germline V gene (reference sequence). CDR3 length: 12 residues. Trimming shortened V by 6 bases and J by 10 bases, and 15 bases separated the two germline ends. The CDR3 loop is CASSPGTRRAFF. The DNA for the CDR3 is TGTGCCAGTAGCCCGGGGACACGACGAGCTTTCTTT.

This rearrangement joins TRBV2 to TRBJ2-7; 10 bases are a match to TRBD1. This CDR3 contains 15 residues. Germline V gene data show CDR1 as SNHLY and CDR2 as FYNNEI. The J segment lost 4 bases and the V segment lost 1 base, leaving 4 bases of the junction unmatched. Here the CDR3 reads CASSEVGTGAYEQYF. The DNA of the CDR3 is TGTGCCAGCAGTGAAGTTGGGACAGGGGCGTACGAGCAGTACTTC.

In DNA, the CDR3 is TGTGCCACCAGGGGTACTAGCGGGAGGACCCTCACCGGGGAGCTGTTTTTT. This encodes CATRGTSGRTLTGELFF. The J gene is TRBJ2-2, the V gene TRBV15; 12 bases are a match to TRBD2. Trimming at V came to 6 bases and at J to 4 bases, leaving 9 bases not matched to a gene. Germline lookup yields CDR1 LNHNV and CDR2 YYDKDF (reference sequence). The CDR3 has 17 amino acids.

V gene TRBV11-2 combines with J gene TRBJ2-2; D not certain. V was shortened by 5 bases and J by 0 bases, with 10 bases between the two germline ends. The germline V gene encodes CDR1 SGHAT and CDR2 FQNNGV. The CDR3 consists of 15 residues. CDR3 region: CASSLPSSNTGELFF. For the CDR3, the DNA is TGTGCCAGCAGCCTTCCCTCCTCGAACACCGGGGAGCTGTTTTTT.

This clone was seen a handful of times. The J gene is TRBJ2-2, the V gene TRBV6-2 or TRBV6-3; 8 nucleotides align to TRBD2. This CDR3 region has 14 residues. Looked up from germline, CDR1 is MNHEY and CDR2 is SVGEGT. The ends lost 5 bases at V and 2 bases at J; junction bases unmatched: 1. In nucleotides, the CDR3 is TGTGCCAGCAGTCGGGGGGGTAACACCGGGGAGCTGTTTTTT. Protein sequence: CASSRGGNTGELFF.

In DNA form, the CDR3 reads TGTGCCAGCAGTTTCCTGGGACAGCCGAGCTCCTACGAGCAGTACTTC. This codes for CASSFLGQPSSYEQYF. This sequence joins TRBV28 and TRBJ2-7; 7 nucleotides align to TRBD1. Per germline, CDR1 MDHEN and CDR2 SYDVKM. This CDR3 has 16 amino acids. The J segment lost 0 bases and the V segment lost 3 bases, leaving 8 bases of the junction unmatched.

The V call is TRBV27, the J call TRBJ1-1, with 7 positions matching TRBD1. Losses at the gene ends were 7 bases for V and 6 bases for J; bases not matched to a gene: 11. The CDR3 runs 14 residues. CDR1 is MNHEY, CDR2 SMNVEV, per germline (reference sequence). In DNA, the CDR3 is TGTGCCAGCAACCCGGACAGGATGACGGCTGAAGCTTTCTTT. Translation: CASNPDRMTAEAFF.

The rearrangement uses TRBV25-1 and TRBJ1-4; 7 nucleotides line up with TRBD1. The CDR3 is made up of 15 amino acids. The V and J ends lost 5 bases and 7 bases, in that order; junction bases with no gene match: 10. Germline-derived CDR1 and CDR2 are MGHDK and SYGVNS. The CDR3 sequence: CASSLLGAGGEKLFF. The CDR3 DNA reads TGTGCCAGCAGTCTTCTGGGTGCAGGGGGTGAAAAACTGTTTTTT.

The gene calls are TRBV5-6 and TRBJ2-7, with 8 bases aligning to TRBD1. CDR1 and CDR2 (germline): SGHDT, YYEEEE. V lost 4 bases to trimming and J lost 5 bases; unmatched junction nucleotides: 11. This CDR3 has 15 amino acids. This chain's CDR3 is CASSMDRVGRHEQYF. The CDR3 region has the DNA TGTGCCAGCAGCATGGACAGGGTGGGTAGGCACGAGCAGTACTTC.

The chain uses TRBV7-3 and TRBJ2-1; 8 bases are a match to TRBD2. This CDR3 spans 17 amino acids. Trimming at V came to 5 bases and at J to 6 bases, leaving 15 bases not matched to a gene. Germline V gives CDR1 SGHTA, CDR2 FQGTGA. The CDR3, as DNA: TGTGCCAGCAGCCCTCGATCGGGAGGGCCTTCGAGCAATGAGCAGTTCTTC. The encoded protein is CASSPRSGGPSSNEQFF.

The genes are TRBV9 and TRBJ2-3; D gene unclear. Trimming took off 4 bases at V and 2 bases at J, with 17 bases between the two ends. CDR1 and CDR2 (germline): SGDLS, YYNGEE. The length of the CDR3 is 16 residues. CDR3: CASSYVAASITDTQYF. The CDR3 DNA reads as TGTGCCAGCAGCTACGTAGCAGCCAGCATCACAGATACGCAGTATTTT.

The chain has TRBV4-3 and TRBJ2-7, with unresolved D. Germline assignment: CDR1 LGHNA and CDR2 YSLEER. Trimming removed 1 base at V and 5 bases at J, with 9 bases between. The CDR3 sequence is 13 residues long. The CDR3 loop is CASSQALVHEQYF. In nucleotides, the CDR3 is TGCGCCAGCAGCCAAGCCCTAGTACACGAGCAGTACTTC.

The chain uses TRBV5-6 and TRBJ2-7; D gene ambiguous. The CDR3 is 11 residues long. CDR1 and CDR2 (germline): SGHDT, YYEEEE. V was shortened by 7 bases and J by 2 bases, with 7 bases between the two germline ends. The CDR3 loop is CASRGPYEQYF. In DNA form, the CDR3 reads TGTGCCAGCCGCGGCCCCTACGAGCAGTACTTC.

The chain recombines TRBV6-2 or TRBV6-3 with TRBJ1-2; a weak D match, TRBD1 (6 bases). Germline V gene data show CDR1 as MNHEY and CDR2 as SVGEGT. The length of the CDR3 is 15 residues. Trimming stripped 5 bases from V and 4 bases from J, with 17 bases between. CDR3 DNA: TGTGCCAGCAGTCCCCCTGGCAGGGGCACCTATGGCTACACCTTC. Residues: CASSPPGRGTYGYTF.

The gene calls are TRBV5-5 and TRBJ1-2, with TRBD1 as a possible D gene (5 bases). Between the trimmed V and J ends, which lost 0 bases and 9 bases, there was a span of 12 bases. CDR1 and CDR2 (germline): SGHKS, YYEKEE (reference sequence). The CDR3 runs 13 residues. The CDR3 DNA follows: TGTGCCAGCAGCTTGGTTCAGGGTATGAGCTACACCTTC. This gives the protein CASSLVQGMSYTF. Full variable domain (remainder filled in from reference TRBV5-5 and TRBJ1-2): DAGVTQSPTHLIKTRGQQVTLRCSPISGHKSVSWYQQVLGQGPQFIFQYYEKEERGRGNFPDRFSARQFPNYSSELNVNALLLGDSALYLCASSLVQGMSYTFGSGTRLTVV.

The chain's CDR3 is CASSPLAGEDTQYF. The CDR3 bases are TGTGCCAGCAGCCCGCTAGCGGGGGAGGATACGCAGTATTTT. V usage is TRBV11-2 and J usage is TRBJ2-3, with 10 nucleotides matching TRBD2. The CDR3 length is 14 residues. Unmatched junction bases numbered 5, after V lost 5 bases and J lost 6 bases. The germline V gene has CDR1 SGHAT and CDR2 FQNNGV.

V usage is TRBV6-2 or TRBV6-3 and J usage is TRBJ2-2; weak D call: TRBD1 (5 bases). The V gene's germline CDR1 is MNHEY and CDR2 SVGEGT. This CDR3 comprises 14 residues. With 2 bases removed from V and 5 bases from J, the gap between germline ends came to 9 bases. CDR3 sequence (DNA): TGTGCCAGCAGTTACCGCAGGGAAACCGGGGAGCTGTTTTTT. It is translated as CASSYRRETGELFF.

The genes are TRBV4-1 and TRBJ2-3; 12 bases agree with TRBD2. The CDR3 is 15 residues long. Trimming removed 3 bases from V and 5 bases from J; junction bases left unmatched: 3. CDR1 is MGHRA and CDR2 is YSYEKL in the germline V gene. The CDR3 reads CASSQTSGSEDTQYF. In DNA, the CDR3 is TGCGCCAGCAGCCAGACTAGCGGGAGTGAAGATACGCAGTATTTT.

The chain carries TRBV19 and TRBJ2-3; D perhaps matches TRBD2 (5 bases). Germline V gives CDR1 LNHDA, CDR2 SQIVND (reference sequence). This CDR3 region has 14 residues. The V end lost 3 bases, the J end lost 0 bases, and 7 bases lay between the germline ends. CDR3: CASSIEGSTDTQYF. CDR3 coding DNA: TGTGCCAGTAGTATTGAGGGAAGCACAGATACGCAGTATTTT.

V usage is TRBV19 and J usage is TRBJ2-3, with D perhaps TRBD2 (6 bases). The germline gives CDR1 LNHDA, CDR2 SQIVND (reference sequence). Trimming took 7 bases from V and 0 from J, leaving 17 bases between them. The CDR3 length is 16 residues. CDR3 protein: CASNLGGLTSTDTQYF. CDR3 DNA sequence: TGTGCCAGTAACCTCGGTGGACTAACTAGCACAGATACGCAGTATTTT.

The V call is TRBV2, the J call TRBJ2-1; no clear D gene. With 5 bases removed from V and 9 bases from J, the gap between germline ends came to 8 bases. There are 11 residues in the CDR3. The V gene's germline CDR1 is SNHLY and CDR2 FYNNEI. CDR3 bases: TGTGCCAGCAGTCAAAAGCTTGAGCAGTTCTTC. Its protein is CASSQKLEQFF.

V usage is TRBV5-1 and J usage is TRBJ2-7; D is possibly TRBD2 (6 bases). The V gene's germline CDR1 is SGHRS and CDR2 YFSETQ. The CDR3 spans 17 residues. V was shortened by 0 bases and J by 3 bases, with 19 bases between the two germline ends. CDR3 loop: CASSLGPGGAGYYEQYF. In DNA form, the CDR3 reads TGCGCCAGCAGCTTGGGCCCTGGCGGCGCGGGGTACTACGAGCAGTACTTC.

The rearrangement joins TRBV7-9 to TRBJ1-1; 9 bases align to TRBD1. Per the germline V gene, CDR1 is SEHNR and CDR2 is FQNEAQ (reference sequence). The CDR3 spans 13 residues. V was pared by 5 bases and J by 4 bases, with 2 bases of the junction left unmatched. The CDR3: CASSPGQGTEAFF. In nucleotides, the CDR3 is TGTGCCAGCAGCCCGGGACAGGGCACTGAAGCTTTCTTT.

The CDR3 nucleotides are TGTGCCTGGAGTGTTAGGACAGGGTGGAATCAGCCCCAGCATTTT. It encodes CAWSVRTGWNQPQHF. The chain links TRBV30 to TRBJ1-5, with 8 bases fitting TRBD1. The CDR3 length is 15 residues. Germline trimming cut 0 bases from V and 4 bases from J; bases unmatched to any gene: 5. The V gene's germline CDR1 is GTSNPN and CDR2 SVGIG (reference sequence).

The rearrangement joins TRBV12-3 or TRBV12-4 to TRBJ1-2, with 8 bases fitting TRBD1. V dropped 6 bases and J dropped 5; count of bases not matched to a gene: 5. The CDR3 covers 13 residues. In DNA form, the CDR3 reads TGTGCCAGCAGACGGACAGGGAATTATGGCTACACCTTC. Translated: CASRRTGNYGYTF.

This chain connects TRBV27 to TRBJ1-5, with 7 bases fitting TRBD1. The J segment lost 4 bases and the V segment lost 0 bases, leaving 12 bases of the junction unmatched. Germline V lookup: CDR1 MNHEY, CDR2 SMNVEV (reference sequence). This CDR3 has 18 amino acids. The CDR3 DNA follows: TGTGCCAGCAGTTTATCATGGACTAACACAGGGGAGAATCAGCCCCAGCATTTT. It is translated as CASSLSWTNTGENQPQHF.